A single sample gave rise to the 16 T cell receptor beta chains below, sequenced in a study of T cells after yellow fever vaccination. TCRdb called the 5' RACE reads again in MiXCR, with one record for every CDR3 protein. Here the sample spans under 150,000 distinct CDR3 sequences, 7.7% being singletons. Sequenced here: CD4+ T cells sorted from PBMCs, sampled 5 days after the yellow fever booster vaccination. All receptors come from a young man who received the YFV17D yellow fever vaccine.

J is TRBJ1-6 and V is TRBV7-2; TRBD1 is a possible D gene (6 bases). The CDR3 totals 13 residues. Germline V lookup: CDR1 SGHTA, CDR2 FQGNSA. The germline V and J ends were trimmed by 3 bases and 10 bases, with 10 bases remaining between them. Written as DNA, the CDR3 is TGTGCCAGCAGCTTGAACAGGGTGTCACCCCTCCACTTT. It yields the protein CASSLNRVSPLHF.

The gene calls are TRBV3-1 and TRBJ2-1; 8 bases align to TRBD2. Germline values: CDR1 LGHDT, CDR2 YNNKEL (reference sequence). This CDR3 region has 15 residues. V lost 6 bases, J lost 4 bases, and 8 bases stayed unmatched. In DNA form, the CDR3 reads TGTGCCAGCAGAGCCCGGGGACTAGTATACAATGAGCAGTTCTTC. This sequence encodes CASRARGLVYNEQFF.

This clonotype was recorded at least ten times. The chain joins TRBV20-1 to TRBJ2-1, with D unresolved. Trimming took off 3 bases at V and 1 base at J, with 7 bases between the two ends. CDR1 and CDR2 (germline): DFQATT, SNEGSKA (reference sequence). CDR3 length equals 13 residues. The CDR3 nucleotides are TGCAGTGCTAGGACTGAGTCCTACAATGAGCAGTTCTTC. This translates into CSARTESYNEQFF.

This clonotype was observed many times. The V and J genes are TRBV20-1 and TRBJ2-1; 7 nucleotides line up with TRBD2. The CDR3 loop spans 15 amino acids. Trimming cost V 2 bases and J 1 base; bases outside gene matches: 5. CDR1 is DFQATT and CDR2 is SNEGSKA in the germline V gene (reference sequence). This chain's CDR3 is CSARRYSGSYNEQFF. The CDR3 DNA sequence: TGCAGTGCTAGAAGGTATAGCGGGTCCTACAATGAGCAGTTCTTC.

This clonotype appeared many times. The V gene is TRBV25-1, the J gene TRBJ2-7; TRBD2 aligns across 14 bases. The length of the CDR3 is 16 residues. Germline-derived CDR1 and CDR2 are MGHDK and SYGVNS. J lost 6 bases, V lost 6 bases, and 10 bases had no gene match. The CDR3 sequence is CASSQTTSGRAREQYF. The CDR3 DNA follows: TGTGCCAGCAGCCAAACGACTAGCGGGAGGGCCCGCGAGCAGTACTTC.

This clonotype was counted ten times or more. The V gene is TRBV4-2, the J gene TRBJ2-2; 8 positions agree with TRBD1. The CDR3 consists of 14 residues. Unmatched junction bases numbered 0, after V lost 0 bases and J lost 6 bases. Germline CDR1 reads LGHNA; CDR2 reads YNFKEQ. The CDR3 reads CASSQEQGAGELFF. CDR3 nucleotide sequence: TGTGCCAGCAGCCAAGAACAGGGGGCCGGGGAGCTGTTTTTT.

Regarding this clonotype: The germline gene is not matched at one end of the junction; a read error may be the cause. The rearrangement uses TRBV5-5 and TRBJ2-7; possible D gene TRBD1, 5 bases. The CDR3 is made up of 13 amino acids. Germline V gives CDR1 SGHKS, CDR2 YYEKEE (reference sequence). DNA for the CDR3: TGTGCCATCAGCTCCAGGGTCCACTACGAGCAGTACTTC. Protein sequence: CAISSRVHYEQYF.

This clonotype was counted at least ten times. V gene TRBV6-2 or TRBV6-3 combines with J gene TRBJ2-1; TRBD2 matches 11 bases. CDR3 length: 20 amino acids. V dropped 6 bases and J dropped 1; count of bases not matched to a gene: 17. Germline V gives CDR1 MNHEY, CDR2 SVGEGT. The CDR3 nucleotides are TGTGCCAGCAGACACCCGGCGGGTCGGCTAGCGGGGGGATCCTACAATGAGCAGTTCTTC. Translation gives CASRHPAGRLAGGSYNEQFF.

This clonotype occurred many times. The chain is built from TRBV7-3 and TRBJ2-1; a possible D gene is TRBD1 (7 bases). Germline V gives CDR1 SGHTA, CDR2 FQGTGA. The CDR3 runs 14 residues. Trimming shortened V by 4 bases and J by 10 bases, and 17 bases separated the two germline ends. The CDR3 DNA reads TGTGCCAGCAGCTCACAGACAGGGACTGGGGAGCAGTTCTTC. It is translated as CASSSQTGTGEQFF. The full variable domain, in which reference TRBV7-3 and TRBJ2-1 provide the parts outside the CDR3, is GAGVSQTPSNKVTEKGKYVELRCDPISGHTALYWYRQSLGQGPEFLIYFQGTGAADDSGLPNDRFFAVRPEGSVSTLKIQRTERGDSAVYLCASSSQTGTGEQFFGPGTRLTVL.

This clonotype was picked up many times. The chain carries TRBV11-1 and TRBJ2-5; D is uncertain. The CDR3 runs to 13 residues. In germline, CDR1 is SGHAT, CDR2 FQDESV (reference sequence). V lost 7 bases, J lost 3 bases, and 12 bases lay in between. The CDR3 loop is CASTKVGEETQYF. The CDR3 DNA sequence: TGTGCCAGCACCAAAGTAGGAGAAGAGACCCAGTACTTC.

In this sample, this clonotype turned up many times. The chain couples TRBV5-4 to TRBJ2-7; TRBD1 matches 9 bases. The J segment lost 6 bases and the V segment lost 2 bases, leaving 9 bases of the junction unmatched. The germline CDR1 and CDR2 sequences are SGHNT and YYREEE (reference sequence). This CDR3 comprises 15 residues. The CDR3 is CASSFPGTGNREQYF. Written as DNA, the CDR3 is TGTGCCAGCAGCTTCCCCGGGACAGGGAATCGCGAGCAGTACTTC. Full variable domain (remainder filled in from reference TRBV5-4 and TRBJ2-7): ETGVTQSPTHLIKTRGQQVTLRCSSQSGHNTVSWYQQALGQGPQFIFQYYREEENGRGNFPPRFSGLQFPNYSSELNVNALELDDSALYLCASSFPGTGNREQYFGPGTRLTVT.

This clonotype appeared many times. The V call is TRBV6-5, the J call TRBJ1-6; D gene ambiguous. Germline lookup yields CDR1 MNHEY and CDR2 SVGAGI. Trimming stripped 6 bases from V and 6 bases from J, with 12 bases between. The CDR3 has 14 residues. This chain's CDR3 is CASSPPSSNSPLHF. CDR3 DNA sequence: TGTGCCAGCAGCCCCCCCTCGAGTAATTCACCCCTCCACTTT.

This clonotype was recorded many times. The genes are TRBV2 and TRBJ2-1, with D unresolved. V shed 9 bases and J shed 1 base, with 13 bases lying between them. The germline V gene encodes CDR1 SNHLY and CDR2 FYNNEI. The CDR3 is 14 amino acids. The CDR3, as DNA: TGTGCCAGTAGGCCCTGGGGATCCTACAATGAGCAGTTCTTC. This translates into CASRPWGSYNEQFF.

This clonotype was seen only once. With a much larger clone just one base away, this may be a read error. V usage is TRBV14 and J usage is TRBJ2-1, with a possible D match to TRBD2 (6 bases). CDR3 length: 13 amino acids. The ends were cut back, 0 bases at V and 13 bases at J, with 13 bases in the middle. Germline CDR1 reads SGHDN; CDR2 reads FVKESK. CDR3 region: CASSQDISGFQFF. As DNA, the CDR3 is TGTGCCAGCAGCCAAGATATTAGCGGCTTCCAGTTCTTC.

This clonotype occurred many times. This chain links TRBV20-1 with TRBJ2-7, with TRBD2 matching 9 bases. CDR3 length equals 16 residues. The V gene end was trimmed by 5 bases and the J gene end by 6 bases; junction bases not matched to a gene: 17. Germline CDR1 and CDR2: DFQATT and SNEGSKA (reference sequence). The CDR3 region has the DNA TGCAGTGCTGGCCTCCCCTACCCGGGGCGGGAGGGCGAGCAGTACTTC. Amino acids: CSAGLPYPGREGEQYF.

The table lists this clonotype with many counts. The chain employs TRBV28 and TRBJ1-1, with D perhaps matching TRBD1 (6 bases). The V and J ends lost 7 bases and 4 bases respectively, with 19 bases between them. The CDR3 contains 15 residues. Germline CDR1 and CDR2: MDHEN and SYDVKM. As DNA, the CDR3 is TGTGCCAGCATAGGTTCGGGGGGCGAGGGCACTGAAGCTTTCTTT. Translation gives CASIGSGGEGTEAFF.